One and the same sample provided the 6 T cell receptor beta chains below, sequenced in a study of T cells in localized non-small cell lung cancer. The table came from immunoSEQ multiplex PCR; TCRdb's copy has only in-frame clones and leaves some out. The table includes some 5,100 clones, around 26% detected once. Specimen: lung tumor tissue, collected before any cancer treatment. The receptors originated from a female donor of 60 years or more with stage I lung adenocarcinoma.

The chain joins TRBV27 to TRBJ1-4, with 7 positions matching TRBD1. CDR3 size: 15 residues. J was trimmed by 3 bases and V by 5 bases; bases with no gene match: 6. CDR1 MNHEY and CDR2 SMNVEV come from the germline V gene (reference sequence). CDR3 in amino acids: CASSRYTGANEKLFF. The CDR3 DNA sequence: TGTGCCAGCAGTAGGTACACAGGGGCTAATGAAAAACTGTTTTTT. Using reference TRBV27 and TRBJ1-4 for the parts outside the CDR3, the full variable domain is EAQVTQNPRYLITVTGKKLTVTCSQNMNHEYMSWYRQDPGLGLRQIYYSMNVEVTDKGDVPEGYKVSRKEKRNFPLILESPSPNQTSLYFCASSRYTGANEKLFFGSGTQLSVL.

This clone was counted only a few times. The V and J genes are TRBV10-3 and TRBJ1-2, with unresolved D. Germline lookup yields CDR1 ENHRY and CDR2 SYGVKD. V was cut by 0 bases and J by 0 bases, with 11 bases left in between. The CDR3 loop spans 16 amino acids. CDR3 residues: CAISESDKRANYGYTF. CDR3 nucleotide sequence: TGTGCCATCAGTGAGTCGGATAAGCGGGCTAACTATGGCTACACCTTC.

The gene calls are TRBV18 and TRBJ2-5; no firm D call. CDR3 size: 14 residues. Germline V CDR1 and CDR2: KGHSH, LQKENI. The V gene lost 1 base and the J gene lost 5 bases, with 11 bases spanning the gap. Here the CDR3 reads CASSPQYFRETQYF. For the CDR3, the DNA is TGTGCCAGCTCACCACAATATTTCCGGGAGACCCAGTACTTC.

V and J are TRBV29-1 and TRBJ2-7; 7 bases match TRBD2. The CDR3 contains 13 residues. The germline gives CDR1 SQVTM, CDR2 ANQGSEA. Trimming at V came to 3 bases and at J to 2 bases, leaving 4 bases not matched to a gene. CDR3 loop: CSVEASGTYEQYF. CDR3 nucleotides: TGCAGCGTTGAGGCTAGCGGAACCTACGAGCAGTACTTC.

This chain joins TRBV9 and TRBJ2-3; D is possibly TRBD2 (6 bases). This CDR3 is built from 16 residues. The V end was cut by 3 bases, the J end by 2 bases, with 16 bases between. Germline V CDR1 and CDR2: SGDLS, YYNGEE. CDR3 region: CASSATSSEFTDTQYF. Here the CDR3 DNA reads TGTGCCAGCAGCGCGACTAGTTCAGAATTCACAGATACGCAGTATTTT.

The chain carries TRBV19 and TRBJ2-5, with D perhaps TRBD2 (5 bases). The CDR3 runs to 13 residues. CDR1 and CDR2 from the germline V gene are LNHDA and SQIVND (reference sequence). The V and J ends lost 3 bases and 5 bases respectively, with 10 bases between them. In DNA, the CDR3 is TGTGCCAGTAGTATTTTTAGAGGGGAGACCCAGTACTTC. This sequence encodes CASSIFRGETQYF.